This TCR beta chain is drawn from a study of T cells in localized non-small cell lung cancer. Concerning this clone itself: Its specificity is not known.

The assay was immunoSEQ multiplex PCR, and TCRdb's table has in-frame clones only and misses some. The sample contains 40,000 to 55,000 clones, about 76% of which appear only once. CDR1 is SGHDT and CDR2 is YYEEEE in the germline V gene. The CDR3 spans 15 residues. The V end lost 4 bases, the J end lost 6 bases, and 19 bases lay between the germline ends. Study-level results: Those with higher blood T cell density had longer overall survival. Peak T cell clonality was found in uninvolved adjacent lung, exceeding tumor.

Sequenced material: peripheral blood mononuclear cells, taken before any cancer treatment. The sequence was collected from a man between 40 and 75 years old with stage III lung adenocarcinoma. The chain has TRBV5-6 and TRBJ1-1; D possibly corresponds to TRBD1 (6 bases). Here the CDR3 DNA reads TGTGCCAGCAGCCCCGATGGAGAGCAGGGGTCTGAAGCTTTCTTT. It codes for CASSPDGEQGSEAFF.